These 23 T cell receptor beta chains were sequenced from one sample in a study of cytomegalovirus exposure and HLA in healthy donors. Amplification used 60 Vbeta primers and 13 Jbeta primers. Assay: immunoSEQ multiplex PCR; the TCRdb copy retains only in-frame clones and omits some. The sample lists approximately 160,000 clones, about 70% seen once, with 2.8% in the top ten. Sequencing used PBMCs. Receptors were obtained from a woman in her thirties or forties in good health and CMV-seropositive.

This clone was picked up a small number of times. This chain connects TRBV19 to TRBJ2-3; a possible D gene is TRBD2 (5 bases). The germline V gene encodes CDR1 LNHDA and CDR2 SQIVND (reference sequence). Trimming left V 7 bases short and J 2 bases short, with 13 bases between. The CDR3 has 14 amino acids. CDR3 coding DNA: TGTGCCAGTAAAAAAGAAGCGGCCACAGATACGCAGTATTTT. The encoded protein is CASKKEAATDTQYF. The variable domain in full, completed from reference TRBV19 and TRBJ2-3, reads DGGITQSPKYLFRKEGQNVTLSCEQNLNHDAMYWYRQDPGQGLRLIYYSQIVNDFQKGDIAEGYSVSREKKESFPLTVTSAQKNPTAFYLCASKKEAATDTQYFGPGTRLTVL.

This clone was observed once. V is TRBV4-3 and J is TRBJ2-1; TRBD2 agrees at 15 bases. Germline CDR1 reads LGHNA; CDR2 reads YSLEER. V lost 7 bases to trimming and J lost 9 bases; unmatched junction nucleotides: 7. This CDR3 has 15 residues. CDR3 sequence: CASKRGLAGGGEQFF. The DNA of the CDR3 is TGCGCCAGCAAAAGGGGACTAGCGGGGGGAGGTGAGCAGTTCTTC.

This clone appeared a single time. The chain joins TRBV19 to TRBJ2-3, with D tentatively TRBD2 (5 bases). Trimming shortened V by 2 bases and J by 2 bases, and 8 bases separated the two germline ends. The CDR3 runs 14 residues. Germline V CDR1 and CDR2: LNHDA, SQIVND (reference sequence). The CDR3 coding sequence is TGTGCCAGTAGTATAAAGGACTTCACAGATACGCAGTATTTT. Translation: CASSIKDFTDTQYF.

This clone was seen just once. V usage is TRBV9 and J usage is TRBJ1-2; 8 nucleotides agree with TRBD1. Germline V CDR1 and CDR2: SGDLS, YYNGEE. V shed 3 bases, J shed 4 bases, and the junction held 8 bases outside the gene matches. The CDR3 spans 15 residues. The CDR3, as DNA: TGTGCCAGCAGCGCCCGACAGGGGCTACCCTATGGCTACACCTTC. It yields the protein CASSARQGLPYGYTF.

In the case of this clone: The sample contains more than one DNA sequence encoding this CDR3. This chain links TRBV6-5 with TRBJ2-1; perhaps TRBD2 as D (6 bases). Germline-derived CDR1 and CDR2 are MNHEY and SVGAGI. V was cut by 5 bases and J by 8 bases, with 7 bases left in between. This CDR3 is built from 11 residues. CDR3 in amino acids: CASSRRDEQFF. As DNA, the CDR3 is TGTGCCAGCAGTCGGAGGGATGAGCAGTTCTTC.

The chain links TRBV10-1 to TRBJ2-1; TRBD2 matches at 9 bases. Germline CDR1 is WNHNN and CDR2 is SYGVQD (reference sequence). The CDR3 has 15 amino acids. V dropped 7 bases and J dropped 2; count of bases not matched to a gene: 6. CDR3 bases: TGCGCCAGCAACCTAGCGGGGCCTCCCTACAATGAGCAGTTCTTC. It codes for CASNLAGPPYNEQFF.

This chain joins TRBV5-1 and TRBJ2-5; possibly TRBD2 for D (5 bases). The CDR3 is 13 residues long. Germline lookup yields CDR1 SGHRS and CDR2 YFSETQ. The V end lost 4 bases, the J end lost 10 bases, and 17 bases lay between the germline ends. The CDR3 sequence is CASSQDRDGDQYF. In nucleotides, the CDR3 is TGCGCCAGCAGCCAAGACCGGGATGGGGACCAGTACTTC.

The CDR3 DNA reads TGTGCCAGCAGTTCGCCCTCGGGGATTTCAACTAATGAAAAACTGTTTTTT. Translation gives CASSSPSGISTNEKLFF. This sequence joins TRBV28 and TRBJ1-4; D unclear. The CDR3 runs to 17 residues. Germline V gives CDR1 MDHEN, CDR2 SYDVKM. Trimming shortened V by 4 bases and J by 0 bases, and 15 bases separated the two germline ends. Complete variable domain (other parts from reference TRBV28 and TRBJ1-4): DVKVTQSSRYLVKRTGEKVFLECVQDMDHENMFWYRQDPGLGLRLIYFSYDVKMKEKGDIPEGYSVSREKKERFSLILESASTNQTSMYLCASSSPSGISTNEKLFFGSGTQLSVL.

The chain combines TRBV6-1 with TRBJ2-7; D not certain. Trimming left V 4 bases short and J 0 bases short, with 7 bases between. Germline V CDR1 and CDR2: MNHNS, SASEGT. The CDR3 loop spans 13 amino acids. For the CDR3, the DNA is TGTGCCAGCAGTGTTGGCCCCTCCTACGAGCAGTACTTC. Translated, it gives CASSVGPSYEQYF.

The CDR3 coding sequence is TGTGCCAGCGCGGCAGAGCCTAATCAGCCCCAGCATTTT. This codes for CASAAEPNQPQHF. The chain combines TRBV6-4 with TRBJ1-5; D unclear. The germline V gene encodes CDR1 MRHNA and CDR2 SNTAGT. The CDR3 contains 13 residues. The V end was cut by 8 bases, the J end by 4 bases, with 12 bases between.

This clone was seen once. The chain links TRBV18 to TRBJ2-5; TRBD1 matches 9 bases. The V gene end was trimmed by 4 bases and the J gene end by 4 bases; junction bases not matched to a gene: 1. Germline V gene data show CDR1 as KGHSH and CDR2 as LQKENI. The CDR3 length is 13 residues. For the CDR3, the DNA is TGTGCCAGCTCACAGACAGGGGGAGAGACCCAGTACTTC. Translating it yields CASSQTGGETQYF.

This clone occurred a few times. The chain uses TRBV28 and TRBJ2-5; TRBD2 matches at 8 bases. CDR1 and CDR2 from the germline V gene are MDHEN and SYDVKM. The CDR3 is 15 amino acids. Unmatched junction bases numbered 8, after V lost 6 bases and J lost 2 bases. The CDR3: CASSPGGRQQETQYF. In DNA, the CDR3 is TGTGCCAGCAGCCCGGGGGGGCGACAACAAGAGACCCAGTACTTC.

This clone was observed once. This chain uses TRBV28 with TRBJ1-4; no firm D call. The CDR3 sequence is 14 residues long. The germline CDR1 and CDR2 sequences are MDHEN and SYDVKM. V was cut by 3 bases and J by 5 bases, with 10 bases left in between. This CDR3 is CASSFYYGNEKLFF. CDR3 bases: TGTGCCAGCAGTTTTTATTACGGGAATGAAAAACTGTTTTTT.

V and J are TRBV5-1 and TRBJ2-7; TRBD2 aligns across 10 bases. The germline CDR1 and CDR2 sequences are SGHRS and YFSETQ. The CDR3 is made up of 14 amino acids. J lost 1 base, V lost 5 bases, and 3 bases had no gene match. The CDR3 sequence is CASSSGGRSYEQYF. DNA of the CDR3: TGCGCCAGCAGTAGCGGGGGGCGATCCTACGAGCAGTACTTC.

The chain has TRBV7-9 and TRBJ1-5; TRBD1 matches at 8 bases. The CDR3 loop spans 14 amino acids. The trim removed 5 bases at V and 5 bases at J, leaving 5 bases unmatched. Germline CDR1 reads SEHNR; CDR2 reads FQNEAQ (reference sequence). The CDR3 protein is CASSAGTGHQPQHF. In DNA form, the CDR3 reads TGTGCCAGCAGCGCTGGGACAGGACATCAGCCCCAGCATTTT.

The rearrangement links TRBV27 to TRBJ2-7; tentatively, D is TRBD1 (5 bases). There are 14 residues in the CDR3. V was pared by 3 bases and J by 5 bases, with 14 bases between. Per germline, CDR1 MNHEY and CDR2 SMNVEV (reference sequence). In nucleotides, the CDR3 is TGTGCCAGCAGTTTCGGGCAGGGTATCCACGAGCAGTACTTC. It yields the protein CASSFGQGIHEQYF.

The J gene is TRBJ1-4, the V gene TRBV7-9; a weak D match, TRBD1 (6 bases). The CDR3 covers 15 residues. The V end lost 4 bases, the J end lost 0 bases, and 9 bases lay between the germline ends. The germline V gene has CDR1 SEHNR and CDR2 FQNEAQ (reference sequence). In nucleotides, the CDR3 is TGTGCCAGCAGCTCGGACAGCCCAACTAATGAAAAACTGTTTTTT. It is translated as CASSSDSPTNEKLFF.

The chain carries TRBV4-1 and TRBJ1-1; TRBD1 agrees at 12 bases. Trimming at V came to 3 bases and at J to 1 base, leaving 3 bases not matched to a gene. This CDR3 spans 16 amino acids. From germline, CDR1 is MGHRA and CDR2 YSYEKL. The CDR3 reads CASSQGTGGRNTEAFF. DNA for the CDR3: TGCGCCAGCAGCCAGGGGACAGGGGGCAGGAACACTGAAGCTTTCTTT.

The genes are TRBV27 and TRBJ1-4, with a weak D call TRBD1 (6 bases). Between the trimmed V and J ends, which lost 4 bases and 8 bases, there was a span of 17 bases. The CDR3 has 15 residues. Germline V lookup: CDR1 MNHEY, CDR2 SMNVEV (reference sequence). The CDR3 reads CASSSIEGGREKLFF. CDR3 nucleotides: TGTGCCAGCAGTTCCATCGAGGGGGGGCGAGAAAAACTGTTTTTT.

This clone has more than one count but fewer than ten. The gene calls are TRBV28 and TRBJ2-3; D possibly corresponds to TRBD2 (5 bases). Germline V gene sequence: CDR1 MDHEN, CDR2 SYDVKM. The CDR3 contains 14 residues. V lost 3 bases to trimming and J lost 2 bases, with 9 bases between them. CDR3 nucleotide sequence: TGTGCCAGCAGTTTTGGACTGTTCACAGATACGCAGTATTTT. Protein product: CASSFGLFTDTQYF.

The chain has TRBV27 and TRBJ2-7; tentatively, D is TRBD1 (6 bases). Germline V gene data show CDR1 as MNHEY and CDR2 as SMNVEV (reference sequence). V dropped 10 bases and J dropped 5 bases, with 24 bases sitting between them. The CDR3 loop spans 15 amino acids. The CDR3 sequence is CATHAVVTGRDEQYF. CDR3 sequence (DNA): TGTGCCACCCACGCCGTAGTGACAGGCCGGGACGAGCAGTACTTC.

The gene calls are TRBV19 and TRBJ1-5; TRBD1 aligns across 8 bases. Germline V gene data show CDR1 as LNHDA and CDR2 as SQIVND (reference sequence). Trimming at V came to 8 bases and at J to 3 bases, leaving 6 bases not matched to a gene. This CDR3 contains 14 residues. The chain's CDR3 is CASRDRFHNQPQHF. CDR3 DNA: TGTGCCAGTCGGGACAGGTTTCACAATCAGCCCCAGCATTTT.

The CDR3 spells CASSRDSQETQYF. The CDR3 DNA sequence: TGTGCCAGCAGCCGGGACAGCCAAGAGACCCAGTACTTC. The rearrangement links TRBV6-5 to TRBJ2-5; 7 bases line up with TRBD1. The CDR3 is made up of 13 amino acids. Trimming at V came to 6 bases and at J to 1 base, leaving 2 bases not matched to a gene. Germline CDR1 reads MNHEY; CDR2 reads SVGAGI.